Included here is one T cell receptor (beta chain) sequence, with context. What this receptor recognizes is not known. Within one base of it there is no much larger clone, and no base qualities were kept. The data are from a study of radiotherapy plus CTLA-4 blockade in lung cancer (dated by TCRdb to between 2017 and 2018). For the study in its entirety: Objective responses were observed in 18% of enrolled patients, and disease control was achieved in about 32%. General conclusions and limits of the study: After treatment with radiotherapy and ipilimumab, TCR clones that originated in tumors expanded in peripheral blood. The strongest predictors of response were reported to be early dynamic shifts in blood T cell clones along with a rise in serum interferon-beta following radiation.

Focal radiation therapy combined with CTLA-4 blockade (ipilimumab) was tested in patients with chemo-refractory metastatic non-small-cell lung cancer. Receptor libraries were prepared by the immunoSEQ multiplex PCR assay. This is the immuneACCESS table as TCRdb keeps it, with only in-frame sequences that have V and J called. A part of the clones is gone; compared with another copy, unresolved V genes explain less than half, and the rest is unexplained. Within this sample are approximately 95,000 clones, with roughly 80% of them counted one time only. In total, the top ten clones hold approximately 3.4% of the sample. The CDR3 goes from the cysteine to the phenylalanine over 14 residues. Of all the DNA, just the CDR3 is kept, 42 bases in frame from base 1. Trimming removed 3 bases from V and 4 bases from J; the gene matches leave 3 bases unexplained. Per the germline V gene (reference sequence), SGHKS is the CDR1 and YYEKEE is the CDR2.

Sequencing was performed on peripheral blood, taken from a patient treated with radiotherapy plus ipilimumab. The chain couples TRBV5-5 to TRBJ2-1, and 8 junction bases match TRBD1. This clonotype was obtained from a human donor with non-small cell lung cancer who had a partial response to radiotherapy plus ipilimumab. The sequenced DNA: TGTGCCAGCAGCTCGGGACAGGCATACAATGAGCAGTTCTTC. This gives the protein CASSSGQAYNEQFF.